This TCR beta chain was identified during a study of metastatic and nonmetastatic thyroid tumors. On the study more broadly: Repertoires were compared across blood and tumor or nodule tissue from malignant and benign thyroid patients.

V lost 3 bases, J lost 0 bases, and 3 bases lay in between. CDR3 size: 14 residues. Germline CDR1 reads SGHNT; CDR2 reads YENEEA. Original data processing: Building a distant-metastasis classifier for papillary thyroid cancer drew on CDR3 differences across clinicopathological groups. TCRdb re-processed the PCR reads through MiXCR. TCRdb, rather than the study authors, made the V and J calls. This sample has some 60,000 clones, with 25% to 35% found just once. Thyroid surgery was performed in patients who had received no treatment beforehand. Points on this clone: Its cognate antigen is unknown.

Whole-study findings and limits: Malignant tumors reportedly showed significantly higher TCR beta diversity than benign nodules in both blood and tumor.

This sequence was found in a female donor with papillary thyroid cancer or a benign thyroid nodule (not recorded which). Some clones in this sample may be carry-over from other donors' samples. Material for sequencing was blood. The rearrangement uses TRBV11-3 and TRBJ1-6, with no clear D. CDR3 region: CASSLGSYNSPLHF. The CDR3 coding sequence is TGTGCCAGCAGCTTGGGCTCCTATAATTCACCCCTCCACTTT.